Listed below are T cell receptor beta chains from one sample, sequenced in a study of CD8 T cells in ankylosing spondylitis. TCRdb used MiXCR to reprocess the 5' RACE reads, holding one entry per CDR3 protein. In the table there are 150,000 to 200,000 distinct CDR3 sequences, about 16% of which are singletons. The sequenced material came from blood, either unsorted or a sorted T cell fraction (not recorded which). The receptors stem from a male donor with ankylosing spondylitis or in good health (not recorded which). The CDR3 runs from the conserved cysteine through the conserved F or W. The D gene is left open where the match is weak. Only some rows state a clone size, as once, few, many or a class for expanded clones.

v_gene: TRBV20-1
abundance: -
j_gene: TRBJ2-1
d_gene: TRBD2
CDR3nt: TGTAGTGCTCGCGCAACTAGCGCACCATACAATGAGCAGTTCTTC
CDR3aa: CSARATSAPYNEQFF

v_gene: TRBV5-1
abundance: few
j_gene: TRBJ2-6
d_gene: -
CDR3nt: TGCGCCAGCAGCTGGGGATTCGGCTCTGGGGCCAACGTCCTGACTTTC
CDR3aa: CASSWGFGSGANVLTF

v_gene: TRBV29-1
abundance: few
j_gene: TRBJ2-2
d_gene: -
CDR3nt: TGCAGCGTTGACGGCGGGGAGACCGGGGAGCTGTTTTTT
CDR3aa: CSVDGGETGELFF

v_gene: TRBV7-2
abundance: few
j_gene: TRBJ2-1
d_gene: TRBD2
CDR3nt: TGTGCCAGCAGCTCGGGGGGATCGTCTGACCGGGGTGAGCAGTTCTTC
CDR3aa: CASSSGGSSDRGEQFF

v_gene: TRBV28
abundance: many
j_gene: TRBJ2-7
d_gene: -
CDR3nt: TGTGCCAGCAGTCTTTTACAGGGCGATATTGGCTACGAGCAGTACTTC
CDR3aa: CASSLLQGDIGYEQYF

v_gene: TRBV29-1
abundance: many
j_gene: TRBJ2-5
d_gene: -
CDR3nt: TGCAGCGTTAACGGGTTATGGGAGACCCAGTACTTC
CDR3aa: CSVNGLWETQYF

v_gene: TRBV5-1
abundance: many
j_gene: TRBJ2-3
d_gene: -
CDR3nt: TGCGCCAGCAGCTTGGATGGCGAAGATACGCAGTATTTT
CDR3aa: CASSLDGEDTQYF

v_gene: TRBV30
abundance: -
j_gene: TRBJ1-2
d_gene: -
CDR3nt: TGTGCCTGGACCCGTGGGCGTAACGGCTACACCTTC
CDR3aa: CAWTRGRNGYTF

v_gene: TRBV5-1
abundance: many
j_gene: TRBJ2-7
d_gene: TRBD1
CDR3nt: TGCGCCAGCAGCTCCACTAGACAGGGAATCCACGAGCAGTACTTC
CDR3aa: CASSSTRQGIHEQYF

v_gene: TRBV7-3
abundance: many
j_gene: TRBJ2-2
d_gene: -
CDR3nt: TGTGCCAGCAGCGCTATGGGACGCGCGAACACCGGGGAGCTGTTTTTT
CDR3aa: CASSAMGRANTGELFF

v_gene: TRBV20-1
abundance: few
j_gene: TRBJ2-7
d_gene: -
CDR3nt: TGCAGTGCCAACCCCTGGGCCCCCGAGCAGTACTTC
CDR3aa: CSANPWAPEQYF

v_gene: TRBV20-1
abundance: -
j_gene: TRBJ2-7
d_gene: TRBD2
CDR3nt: TGCAGTGCTCCATTGATAACTAGCGGAGCCTACGAGCAGTACTTC
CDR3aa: CSAPLITSGAYEQYF

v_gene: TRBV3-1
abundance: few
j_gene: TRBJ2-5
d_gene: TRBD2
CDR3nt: TGTGCCAGCAGCCAAAGCGGGACTGCAATAGAGACCCAGTACTTC
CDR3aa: CASSQSGTAIETQYF

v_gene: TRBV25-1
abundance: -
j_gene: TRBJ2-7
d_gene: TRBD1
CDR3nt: TGTGCCAGCAGCCGGGACAGTTCCTACGAGAAGTACTTC
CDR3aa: CASSRDSSYEKYF

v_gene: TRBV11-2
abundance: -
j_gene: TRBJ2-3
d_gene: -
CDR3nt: TGTGCCAGCAGCCTAGATTCAGGGACAAAAAGCATAGATACGCAGTATTTT
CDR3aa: CASSLDSGTKSIDTQYF

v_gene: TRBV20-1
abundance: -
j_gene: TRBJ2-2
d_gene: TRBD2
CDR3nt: TGCTGTGCTAGAGATGTGCTAGCGGGAGGGAACACCGGGGAGCTGTTTTTT
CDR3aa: CCARDVLAGGNTGELFF

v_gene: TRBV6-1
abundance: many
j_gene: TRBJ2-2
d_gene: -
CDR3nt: TGTGCCAGCAGCCGCTTATTACCAGGGGCCGGGGAGCTGTTTTTT
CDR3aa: CASSRLLPGAGELFF

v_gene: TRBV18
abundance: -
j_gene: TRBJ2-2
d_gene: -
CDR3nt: TGTGCCAGCTCACCAGGAATTCAGGCAGGGGCCACCGGGGAGCTGTTTTTT
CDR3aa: CASSPGIQAGATGELFF

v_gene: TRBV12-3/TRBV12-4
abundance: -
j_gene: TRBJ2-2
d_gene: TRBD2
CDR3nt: TGTGCCAGCAGCCGACTAGCGGGCACCGGGGAGCTGTTTTTT
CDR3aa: CASSRLAGTGELFF

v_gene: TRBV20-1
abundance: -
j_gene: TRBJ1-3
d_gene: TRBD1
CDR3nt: TGCAGTGCTAGTCCAGGGGGCTTTTTTGGAAACACCATATATTTT
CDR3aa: CSASPGGFFGNTIYF

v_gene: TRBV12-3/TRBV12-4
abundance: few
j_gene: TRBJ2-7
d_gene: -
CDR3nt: TGTGCCAGCAGTTCCGGAATCTACGAGCAGTACTTC
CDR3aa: CASSSGIYEQYF

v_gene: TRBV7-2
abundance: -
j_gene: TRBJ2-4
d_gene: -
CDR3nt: TGTGCCAGCAGCTTCGGGGTCGACTTCGTAGCCAAAAACATTCAGTACTTC
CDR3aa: CASSFGVDFVAKNIQYF

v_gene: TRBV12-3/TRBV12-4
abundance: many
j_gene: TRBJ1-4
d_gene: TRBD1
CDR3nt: TGTGCCAGCGGTATTTCGGACAGGGGTGAAAAACTGTTTTTT
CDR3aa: CASGISDRGEKLFF

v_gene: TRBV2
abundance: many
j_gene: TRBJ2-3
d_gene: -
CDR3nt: TGTGCCAGCAGTGATGGGCAGGGAGGCCCAGATACGCAGTATTTT
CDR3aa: CASSDGQGGPDTQYF

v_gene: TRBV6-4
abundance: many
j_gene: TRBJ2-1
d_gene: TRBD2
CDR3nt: TGTGCCAGCAGTGACTCGGTGCGGGAGTCCCCGGGAGAGCAGTTCTTC
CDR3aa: CASSDSVRESPGEQFF

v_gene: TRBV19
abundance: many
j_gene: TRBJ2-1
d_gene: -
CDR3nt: TGTGCCAGTAGGTCCCCAGGGGAACGACCTTACAATGAGCAGTTCTTC
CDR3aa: CASRSPGERPYNEQFF

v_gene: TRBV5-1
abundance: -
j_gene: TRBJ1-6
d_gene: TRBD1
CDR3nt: TGCGCCAGCAGCTTAGGGACAGCAGAGTCACCCCTCCACTTT
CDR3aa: CASSLGTAESPLHF

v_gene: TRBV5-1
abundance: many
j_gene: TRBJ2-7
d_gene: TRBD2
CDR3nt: TGCGCCAGCAGCGGAGGGACTACCGTATCTGAGCAGTACTTC
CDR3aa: CASSGGTTVSEQYF

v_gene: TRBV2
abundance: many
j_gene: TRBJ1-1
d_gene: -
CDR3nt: TGTGCCAGAGGAGGCAGTTTGGCCACTGAAGCTTTCTTT
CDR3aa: CARGGSLATEAFF

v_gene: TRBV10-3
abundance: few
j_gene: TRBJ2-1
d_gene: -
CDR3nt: TGTGCCATGCGGGGCTCAACATCTTTCAATGAGCAGTTCTTC
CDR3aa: CAMRGSTSFNEQFF

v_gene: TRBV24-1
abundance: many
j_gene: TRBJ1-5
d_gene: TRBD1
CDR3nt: TGTGCCACCAGTGACGGACAGGCCCGGGGGCCCCAGCATTTT
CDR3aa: CATSDGQARGPQHF

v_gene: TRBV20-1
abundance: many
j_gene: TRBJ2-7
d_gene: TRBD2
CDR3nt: TGCAGTGCTAGGCCCGATAGCGGGCAAACCTACGAGCAGTACTTC
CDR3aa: CSARPDSGQTYEQYF

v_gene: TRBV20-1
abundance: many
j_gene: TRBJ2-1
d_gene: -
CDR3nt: TGCAGTGCTAGAGATTCCTCCGGGACTCACTACTACAATGAGCAGTTCTTC
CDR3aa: CSARDSSGTHYYNEQFF

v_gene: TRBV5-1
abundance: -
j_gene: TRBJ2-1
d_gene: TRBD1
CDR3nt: TGCGCCAGCAGCCAAGGGACAGGGGCCTACAATGAGCAGTTCTTC
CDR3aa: CASSQGTGAYNEQFF

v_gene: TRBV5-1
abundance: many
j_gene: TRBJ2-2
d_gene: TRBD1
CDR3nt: TGCGCCAGCAGCACCGGACAGGGACGAGTCGCCGGGGAGCTGTTTTTT
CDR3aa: CASSTGQGRVAGELFF

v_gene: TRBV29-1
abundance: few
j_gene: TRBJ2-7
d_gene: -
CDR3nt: TGCAGCGTTGAAGGGGGGGAAACCTACGAGCAGTACTTC
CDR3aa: CSVEGGETYEQYF

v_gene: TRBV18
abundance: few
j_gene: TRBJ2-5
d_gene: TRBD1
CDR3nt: TGTGCCAGCTCAACACTGGGACAGTTCCAAGAGACCCAGTACTTC
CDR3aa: CASSTLGQFQETQYF

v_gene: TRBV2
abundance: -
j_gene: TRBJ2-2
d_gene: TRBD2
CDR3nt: TGTGCCAGCAGTGAAGGGGTGCGGGAGGGCACCGGGGAGCTGTTTTTT
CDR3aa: CASSEGVREGTGELFF

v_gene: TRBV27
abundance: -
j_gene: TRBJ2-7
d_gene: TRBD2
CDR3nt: TGTGCCAGCAGTTTAAGGCGAAGGGGGACTAGCGGGTTTTCCTACGAGCAGTACTTC
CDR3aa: CASSLRRRGTSGFSYEQYF

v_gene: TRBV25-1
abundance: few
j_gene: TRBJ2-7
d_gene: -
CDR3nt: TGTGCCAGCAGTGGCACTAGCTCCTACGAGCAGTACTTC
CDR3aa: CASSGTSSYEQYF

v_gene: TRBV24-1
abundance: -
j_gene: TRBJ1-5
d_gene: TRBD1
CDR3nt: TGTGCCACCAGAGGTTCAGGGGGTAGCAATCAGCCCCAGCATTTT
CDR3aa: CATRGSGGSNQPQHF

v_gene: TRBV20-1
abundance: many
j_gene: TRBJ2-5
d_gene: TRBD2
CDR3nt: TGCAGTGCTAGAGATCCCCAGCGGGAAACGGAGACCCAGTACTTC
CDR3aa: CSARDPQRETETQYF

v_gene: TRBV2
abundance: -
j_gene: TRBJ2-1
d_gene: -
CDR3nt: TGTGCCAGCAAACAGGGATTGAATGAGCAGTTCTTC
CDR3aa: CASKQGLNEQFF

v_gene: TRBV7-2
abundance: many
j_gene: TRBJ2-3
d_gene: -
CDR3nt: TGTGCCAGCAGCTTTGCCGGTTTAAGCACAGATACGCAGTATTTT
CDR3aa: CASSFAGLSTDTQYF

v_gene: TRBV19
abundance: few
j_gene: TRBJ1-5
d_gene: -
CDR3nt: TGTGCCAGTAGTATCCGTCAGGGCAGCAATCAGCCCCAGCATTTT
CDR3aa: CASSIRQGSNQPQHF

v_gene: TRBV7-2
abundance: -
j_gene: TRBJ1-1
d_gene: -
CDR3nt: TGTGCCAGCAGCTTAATCCGAGACACTGAAGCTTTCTTT
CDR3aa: CASSLIRDTEAFF

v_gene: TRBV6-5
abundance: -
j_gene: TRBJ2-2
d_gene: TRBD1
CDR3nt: TGTGCCAGCAGTCCCTGGACAGGCGGCACCGGGGAGCTGTTTTTT
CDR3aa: CASSPWTGGTGELFF

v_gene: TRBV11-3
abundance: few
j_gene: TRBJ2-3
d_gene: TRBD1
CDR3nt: TGTGCCAGCAGCTCCACAGGGGTAGATACGCAGTATTTT
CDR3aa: CASSSTGVDTQYF